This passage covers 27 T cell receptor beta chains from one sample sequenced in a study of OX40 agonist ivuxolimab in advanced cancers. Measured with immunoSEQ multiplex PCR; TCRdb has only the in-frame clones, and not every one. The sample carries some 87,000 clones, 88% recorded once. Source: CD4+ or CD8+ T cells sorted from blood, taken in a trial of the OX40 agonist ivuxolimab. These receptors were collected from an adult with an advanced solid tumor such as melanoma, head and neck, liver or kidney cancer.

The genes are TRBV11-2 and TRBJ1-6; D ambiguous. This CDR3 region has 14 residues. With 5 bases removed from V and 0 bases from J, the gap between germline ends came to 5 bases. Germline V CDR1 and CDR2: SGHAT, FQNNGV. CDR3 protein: CASSPSSYNSPLHF. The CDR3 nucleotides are TGTGCCAGCAGCCCGAGCTCCTATAATTCACCCCTCCACTTT.

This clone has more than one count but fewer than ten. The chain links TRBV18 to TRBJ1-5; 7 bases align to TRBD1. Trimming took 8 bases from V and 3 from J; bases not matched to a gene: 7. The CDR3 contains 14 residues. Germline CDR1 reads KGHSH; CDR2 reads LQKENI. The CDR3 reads CASTSTGNNQPQHF. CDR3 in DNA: TGTGCCAGCACCTCGACAGGGAACAATCAGCCCCAGCATTTT.

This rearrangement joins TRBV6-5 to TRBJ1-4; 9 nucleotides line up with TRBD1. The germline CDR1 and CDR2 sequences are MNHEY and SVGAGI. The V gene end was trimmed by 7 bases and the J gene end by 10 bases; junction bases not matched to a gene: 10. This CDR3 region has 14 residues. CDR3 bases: TGTGCCAGCACCACACAGGGGGCGCGGGGAAAACTGTTTTTT. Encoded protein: CASTTQGARGKLFF.

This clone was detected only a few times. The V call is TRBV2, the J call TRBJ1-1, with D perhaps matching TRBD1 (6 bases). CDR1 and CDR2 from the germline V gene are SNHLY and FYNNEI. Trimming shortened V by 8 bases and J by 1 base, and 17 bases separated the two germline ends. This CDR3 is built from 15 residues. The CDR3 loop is CASGIRQASNTEAFF. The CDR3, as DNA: TGTGCCAGCGGGATTAGACAGGCGTCGAACACTGAAGCTTTCTTT.

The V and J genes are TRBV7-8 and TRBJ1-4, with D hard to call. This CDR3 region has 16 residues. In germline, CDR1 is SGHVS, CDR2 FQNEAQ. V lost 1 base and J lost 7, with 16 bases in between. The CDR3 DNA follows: TGTGCCAGCAGCTTAGGGCCCGGCTCATGGGGTGAAAAACTGTTTTTT. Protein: CASSLGPGSWGEKLFF.

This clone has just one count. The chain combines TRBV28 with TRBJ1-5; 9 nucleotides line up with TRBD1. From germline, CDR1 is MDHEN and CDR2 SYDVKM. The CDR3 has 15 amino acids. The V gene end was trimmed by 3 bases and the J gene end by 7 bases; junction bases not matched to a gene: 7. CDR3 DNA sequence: TGTGCCAGCAGTTTCCCCGGGACAGGGAGGCAGCCCCAGCATTTT. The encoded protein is CASSFPGTGRQPQHF.

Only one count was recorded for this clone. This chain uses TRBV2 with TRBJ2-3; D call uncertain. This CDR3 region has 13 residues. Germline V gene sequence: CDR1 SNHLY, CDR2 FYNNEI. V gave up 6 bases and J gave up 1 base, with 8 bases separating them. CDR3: CASRAGRTDTQYF. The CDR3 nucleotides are TGTGCCAGCAGAGCTGGACGCACAGATACGCAGTATTTT.

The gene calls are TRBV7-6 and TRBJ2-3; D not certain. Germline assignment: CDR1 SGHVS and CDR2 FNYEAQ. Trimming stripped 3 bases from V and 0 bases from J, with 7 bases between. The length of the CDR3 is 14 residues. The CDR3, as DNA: TGTGCCAGCAGCTTCGTCCCTAGCACAGATACGCAGTATTTT. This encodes CASSFVPSTDTQYF.

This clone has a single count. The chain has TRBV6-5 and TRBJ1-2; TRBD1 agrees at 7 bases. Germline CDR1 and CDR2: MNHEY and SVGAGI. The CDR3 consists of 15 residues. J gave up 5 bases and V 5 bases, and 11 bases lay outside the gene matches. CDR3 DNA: TGTGCCAGCAGTCCTCGACAGGGTGACTTTTATGGCTACACCTTC. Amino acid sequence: CASSPRQGDFYGYTF.

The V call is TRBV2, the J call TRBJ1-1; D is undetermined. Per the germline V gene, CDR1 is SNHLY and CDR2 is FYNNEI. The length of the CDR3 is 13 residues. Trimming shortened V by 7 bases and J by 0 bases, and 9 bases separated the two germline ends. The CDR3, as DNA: TGTGCCAGCACAATTTGGGTGAACACTGAAGCTTTCTTT. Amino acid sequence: CASTIWVNTEAFF.

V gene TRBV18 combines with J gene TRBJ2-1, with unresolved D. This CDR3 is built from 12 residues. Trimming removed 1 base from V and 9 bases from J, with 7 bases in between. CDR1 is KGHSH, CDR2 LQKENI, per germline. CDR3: CASSPQAVEQFF. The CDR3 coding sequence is TGTGCCAGCTCACCACAGGCAGTTGAGCAGTTCTTC.

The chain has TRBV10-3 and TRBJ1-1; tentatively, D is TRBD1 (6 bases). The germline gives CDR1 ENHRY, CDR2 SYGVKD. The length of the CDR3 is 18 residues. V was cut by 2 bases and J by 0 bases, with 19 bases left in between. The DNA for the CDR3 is TGTGCCATCAGTGAGCCGAGCGGGCGAGGGGGTATGAACACTGAAGCTTTCTTT. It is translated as CAISEPSGRGGMNTEAFF.

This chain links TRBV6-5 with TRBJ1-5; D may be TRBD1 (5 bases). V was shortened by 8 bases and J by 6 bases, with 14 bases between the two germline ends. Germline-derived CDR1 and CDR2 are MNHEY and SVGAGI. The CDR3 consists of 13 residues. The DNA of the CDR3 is TGTGCCAGCGGGACTCCGGGGGGTCAGCCCCAGCATTTT. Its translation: CASGTPGGQPQHF.

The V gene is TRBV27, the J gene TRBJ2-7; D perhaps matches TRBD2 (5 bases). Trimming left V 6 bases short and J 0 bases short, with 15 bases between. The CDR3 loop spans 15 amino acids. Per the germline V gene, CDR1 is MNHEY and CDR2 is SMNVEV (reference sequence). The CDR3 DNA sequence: TGTGCCAGCAGCCGGACGGAGGCTACCTCCTACGAGCAGTACTTC. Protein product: CASSRTEATSYEQYF.

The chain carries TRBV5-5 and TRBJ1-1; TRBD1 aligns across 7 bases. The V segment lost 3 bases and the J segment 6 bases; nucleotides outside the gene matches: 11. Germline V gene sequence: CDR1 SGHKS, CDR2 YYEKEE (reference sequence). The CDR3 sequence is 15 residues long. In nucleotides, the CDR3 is TGTGCCAGCAGCTCTGGAGTAGACAGGGAGGCTGAAGCTTTCTTT. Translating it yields CASSSGVDREAEAFF.

The CDR3 is CASSLEPGRDYEQYF. CDR3 nucleotide sequence: TGCGCCAGCAGCTTGGAGCCTGGACGGGACTACGAGCAGTACTTC. V gene TRBV5-1 combines with J gene TRBJ2-7, with D tentatively TRBD2 (5 bases). CDR1 and CDR2 from the germline V gene are SGHRS and YFSETQ. Deletions cut 0 bases from V and 3 bases from J, with 13 bases between. The CDR3 has 15 amino acids.

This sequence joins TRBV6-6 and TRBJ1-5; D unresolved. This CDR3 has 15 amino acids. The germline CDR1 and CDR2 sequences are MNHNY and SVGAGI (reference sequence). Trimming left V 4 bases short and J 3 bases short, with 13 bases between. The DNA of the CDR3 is TGTGCCAGCAGTTCTTCCCTTTTCGTCAATCAGCCCCAGCATTTT. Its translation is CASSSSLFVNQPQHF.

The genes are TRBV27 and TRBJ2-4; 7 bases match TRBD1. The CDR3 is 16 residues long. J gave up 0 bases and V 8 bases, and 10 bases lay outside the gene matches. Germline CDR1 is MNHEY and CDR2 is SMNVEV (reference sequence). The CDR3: CASGPDRRGAKNIQYF. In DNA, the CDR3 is TGTGCCAGCGGACCGGACAGGAGAGGAGCCAAAAACATTCAGTACTTC.

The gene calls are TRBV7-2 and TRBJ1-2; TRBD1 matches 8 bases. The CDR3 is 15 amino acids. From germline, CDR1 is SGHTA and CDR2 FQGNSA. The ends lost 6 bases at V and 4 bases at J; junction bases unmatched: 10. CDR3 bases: TGTGCCAGCAGTCCCGGACAGGGTTGGATCTATGGCTACACCTTC. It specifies CASSPGQGWIYGYTF.

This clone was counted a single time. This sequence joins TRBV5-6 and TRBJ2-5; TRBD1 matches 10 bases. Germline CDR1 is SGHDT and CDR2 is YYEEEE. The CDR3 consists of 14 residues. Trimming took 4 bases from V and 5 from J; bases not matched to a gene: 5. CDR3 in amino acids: CASSETGGAETQYF. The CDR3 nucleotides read TGTGCCAGCAGCGAGACAGGGGGCGCGGAGACCCAGTACTTC.

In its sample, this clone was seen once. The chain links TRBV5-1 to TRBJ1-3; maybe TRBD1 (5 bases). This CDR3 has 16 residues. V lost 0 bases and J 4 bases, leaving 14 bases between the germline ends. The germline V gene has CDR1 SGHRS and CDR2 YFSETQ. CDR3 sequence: CASSLGLPGWGNTIYF. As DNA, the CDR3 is TGCGCCAGCAGCTTGGGCTTGCCAGGGTGGGGAAACACCATATATTTT.

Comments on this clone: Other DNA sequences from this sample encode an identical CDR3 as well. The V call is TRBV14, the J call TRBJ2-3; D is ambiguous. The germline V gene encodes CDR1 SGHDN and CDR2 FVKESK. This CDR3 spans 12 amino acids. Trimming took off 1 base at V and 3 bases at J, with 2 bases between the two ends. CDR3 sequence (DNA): TGTGCCAGCAGCCAAGTTACAGATACGCAGTATTTT. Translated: CASSQVTDTQYF.

CDR3 sequence (DNA): TGTGCCAGCAGCCAAGAACGTGGAGGGAGGCTCTACAATGAGCAGTTCTTC. Translation gives CASSQERGGRLYNEQFF. The rearrangement uses TRBV4-2 and TRBJ2-1; possible D gene TRBD2, 6 bases. There are 17 residues in the CDR3. Germline V gives CDR1 LGHNA, CDR2 YNFKEQ. Deletions cut 0 bases from V and 3 bases from J, with 15 bases between.

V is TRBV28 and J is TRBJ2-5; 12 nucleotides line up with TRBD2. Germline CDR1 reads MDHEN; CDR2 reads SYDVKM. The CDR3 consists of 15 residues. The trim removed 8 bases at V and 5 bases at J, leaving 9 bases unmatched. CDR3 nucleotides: TGTGCCAGCGGGCTAGCGGGGGGGCCCGGTGAGACCCAGTACTTC. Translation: CASGLAGGPGETQYF.

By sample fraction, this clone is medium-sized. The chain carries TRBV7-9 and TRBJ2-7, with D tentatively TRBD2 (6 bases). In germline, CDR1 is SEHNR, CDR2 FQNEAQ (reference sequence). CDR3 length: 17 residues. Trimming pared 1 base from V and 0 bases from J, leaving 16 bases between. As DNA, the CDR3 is TGTGCCAGCAGCTTAGGACGGGGCGGGAAGAGCTCCTACGAGCAGTACTTC. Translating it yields CASSLGRGGKSSYEQYF.

CDR3 coding DNA: TGCGCCAGCAGCGATCAACACGTAATGAACACTGAAGCTTTCTTT. This translates into CASSDQHVMNTEAFF. V is TRBV5-1 and J is TRBJ1-1, with D unclear. Trimming stripped 4 bases from V and 0 bases from J, with 13 bases between. Germline V gene lookup returns CDR1 SGHRS and CDR2 YFSETQ. This CDR3 has 15 amino acids.

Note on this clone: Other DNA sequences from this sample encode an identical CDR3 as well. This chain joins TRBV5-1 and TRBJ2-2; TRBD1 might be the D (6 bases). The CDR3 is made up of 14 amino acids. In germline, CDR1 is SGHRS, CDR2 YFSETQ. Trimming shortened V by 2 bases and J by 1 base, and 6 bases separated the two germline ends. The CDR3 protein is CASSLQGNTGELFF. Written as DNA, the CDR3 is TGCGCCAGCAGCTTACAGGGGAACACCGGGGAGCTGTTTTTT.